This T cell receptor beta chain emerged from a study of control samples from healthy donors and cancer patients. The assay was immunoSEQ multiplex PCR, and TCRdb's table has in-frame clones only and misses some. The repertoire has around 45,000 clones, 65% to 80% of them found once; the top ten carry 15% to 20%. Trimming took 4 bases from V and 1 from J, leaving 10 bases between them. The germline CDR1 and CDR2 sequences are SQVTM and ANQGSEA. The length of the CDR3 is 14 residues. V and J are TRBV29-1 and TRBJ1-4; D gene unclear. The sequencing sample was made of formalin-fixed, paraffin-embedded tissue. The receptor was isolated from a male donor with melanoma. The DNA of the CDR3 is TGCAGCGTTGTTTTGGACCGAACTAATGAAAAACTGTTTTTT. Translating it yields CSVVLDRTNEKLFF.